Following are 9 T cell receptor beta chains from one sample sequenced in a study of T-cell memory formation after mild COVID-19. MiXCR, run by TCRdb on the 5' RACE reads, gives a single entry per CDR3 protein. The repertoire holds 190,000 or so distinct CDR3 sequences, about a fifth seen once, with 23% in the top ten. The sequencing input was PBMCs or a T cell subset sorted from them (not recorded which). Receptors were obtained from an adult woman who had mild COVID-19 (a few samples of this study predate the infection). Cell type and time point are not known.

V and J are TRBV19 and TRBJ2-1; D remains unclear. This CDR3 has 13 residues. Trimming took 6 bases from V and 5 from J, leaving 11 bases between them. The germline gives CDR1 LNHDA, CDR2 SQIVND (reference sequence). In DNA, the CDR3 is TGTGCCAGTAGATACGGCAGGAACAATGAGCAGTTCTTC. Translated: CASRYGRNNEQFF.

This clonotype was picked up a small number of times. The J gene is TRBJ2-7, the V gene TRBV7-9; 7 bases map to TRBD1. CDR3 length equals 14 residues. Germline CDR1 reads SEHNR; CDR2 reads FQNEAQ (reference sequence). J was trimmed by 5 bases and V by 5 bases; bases with no gene match: 9. In nucleotides, the CDR3 is TGTGCCAGCAGCCCCCGGGACAGCGTTCACGAGCAGTACTTC. As protein: CASSPRDSVHEQYF.

This clonotype was counted a few times. The chain couples TRBV7-6 to TRBJ2-5; either TRBD1 or TRBD2 may fit D (5 bases each). V shed 5 bases and J shed 3 bases, with 16 bases lying between them. The CDR3 extends over 15 amino acids. Per the germline V gene, CDR1 is SGHVS and CDR2 is FNYEAQ. The CDR3 nucleotides read TGTGCCAGCAGCCCCGGGACGGCAAACAAAGAGACCCAGTACTTC. Its translation: CASSPGTANKETQYF. Together with reference TRBV7-6 and TRBJ2-5, the CDR3 gives the full variable domain: GAGVSQSPRYKVTKRGQDVALRCDPISGHVSLYWYRQALGQGPEFLTYFNYEAQQDKSGLPNDRFSAERPEGSISTLTIQRTEQRDSAMYRCASSPGTANKETQYFGPGTRLLVL.

The V gene is TRBV30, the J gene TRBJ2-7; 10 bases match TRBD2. Germline V CDR1 and CDR2: GTSNPN, SVGIG (reference sequence). CDR3 length: 13 residues. V lost 4 bases, J lost 6 bases, and 6 bases stayed unmatched. The CDR3 is CAWNVAGGPEQYF. DNA for the CDR3: TGTGCCTGGAATGTAGCGGGAGGCCCCGAGCAGTACTTC.

V gene TRBV27 combines with J gene TRBJ2-7; TRBD2 matches 7 bases. The CDR3 sequence is 14 residues long. J gave up 3 bases and V 2 bases, and 4 bases lay outside the gene matches. The germline V gene encodes CDR1 MNHEY and CDR2 SMNVEV (reference sequence). The CDR3 sequence is CASSLGTIGYEQYF. CDR3 coding DNA: TGTGCCAGCAGTTTAGGGACTATAGGCTACGAGCAGTACTTC.

This clonotype has just a few counts. This sequence joins TRBV5-6 and TRBJ2-2; 10 bases map to TRBD2. CDR1 is SGHDT, CDR2 YYEEEE, per germline. The CDR3 is 16 residues long. The V segment lost 0 bases and the J segment 3 bases; nucleotides outside the gene matches: 2. The CDR3 loop reads CASSLGTSGYTGELFF. For the CDR3, the DNA is TGTGCCAGCAGCTTGGGGACTAGCGGTTACACCGGGGAGCTGTTTTTT.

The V and J genes are TRBV6-6 and TRBJ2-1, with a weak D call TRBD1 (7 bases). V lost 6 bases and J lost 6, with 21 bases in between. The V gene's germline CDR1 is MNHNY and CDR2 SVGAGI (reference sequence). This CDR3 has 16 residues. The CDR3 DNA reads TGTGCCAGCAGGCCCTCGGAGGGGGCGTTGAGCAATGAGCAGTTCTTC. Protein: CASRPSEGALSNEQFF.

This clonotype has a handful of counts. The chain recombines TRBV2 with TRBJ2-2; D is perhaps TRBD2 (7 bases). Trimming pared 3 bases from V and 0 bases from J, leaving 11 bases between. Germline CDR1 and CDR2: SNHLY and FYNNEI. The CDR3 spans 16 residues. CDR3 protein: CASSEAGATNTGELFF. The CDR3 DNA follows: TGTGCCAGCAGTGAGGCGGGGGCAACGAACACCGGGGAGCTGTTTTTT. Together with reference TRBV2 and TRBJ2-2, the CDR3 gives the full variable domain: EPEVTQTPSHQVTQMGQEVILRCVPISNHLYFYWYRQILGQKVEFLVSFYNNEISEKSEIFDDQFSVERPDGSNFTLKIRSTKLEDSAMYFCASSEAGATNTGELFFGEGSRLTVL.

This rearrangement joins TRBV10-2 to TRBJ2-7; D is tentatively TRBD1 or TRBD2 (5 bases each). Trimming pared 9 bases from V and 1 base from J, leaving 13 bases between. CDR1 and CDR2 from the germline V gene are WSHSY and SAAADI. This CDR3 has 13 residues. CDR3 nucleotide sequence: TGCGCCAGGAAGGGACGGTATTCCTACGAGCAGTACTTC. Protein: CARKGRYSYEQYF.